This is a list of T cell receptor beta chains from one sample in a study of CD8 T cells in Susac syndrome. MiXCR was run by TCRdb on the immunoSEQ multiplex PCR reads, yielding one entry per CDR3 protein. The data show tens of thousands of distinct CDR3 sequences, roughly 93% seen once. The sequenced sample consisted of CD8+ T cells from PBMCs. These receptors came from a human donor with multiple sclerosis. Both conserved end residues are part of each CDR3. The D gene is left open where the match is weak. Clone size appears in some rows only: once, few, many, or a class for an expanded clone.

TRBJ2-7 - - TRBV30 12 TGTGCCTGGAGTCGGGACTCCTACGAGCAGTACTTC CAWSRDSYEQYF
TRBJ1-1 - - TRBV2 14 TGTGCCAGCAGTGACCCCGGAACGAACACTGAAGCTTTCTTT CASSDPGTNTEAFF
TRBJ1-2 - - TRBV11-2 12 TGTGCCAGCAGCTTAGGAGGGAGAGGCTACACCTTC CASSLGGRGYTF
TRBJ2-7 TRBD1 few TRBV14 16 TGTGCCAGCAGCCAAGTCCATTGGACAGGGGCCTACGAGCAGTACTTC CASSQVHWTGAYEQYF
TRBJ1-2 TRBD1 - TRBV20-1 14 TGCAGTGCTAGTTTCGACAGGGCTGTAGATGGCTACACCTTC CSASFDRAVDGYTF
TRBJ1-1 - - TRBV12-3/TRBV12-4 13 TGTGCCAGCAGCAGTCCTAGAGGGACTGAAGCTTTCTTT CASSSPRGTEAFF
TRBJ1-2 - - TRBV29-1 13 TGCAGCGTGCGGCTAGCCTCGGACTATGGCTACACCTTC CSVRLASDYGYTF
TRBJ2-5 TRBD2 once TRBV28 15 TGTGCCAGCAGTCTTCGGACTAGCGGGTTGGAGACCCAGTACTTC CASSLRTSGLETQYF
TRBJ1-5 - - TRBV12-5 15 TGTGCTAGTGGTTTGGCCCGACGAGGTAATCAGCCCCAGCATTTT CASGLARRGNQPQHF
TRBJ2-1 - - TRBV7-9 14 TGTGCCAGCAGCCTCGCCAGGGGCCACAATGAGCAGTTCTTC CASSLARGHNEQFF
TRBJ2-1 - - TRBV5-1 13 TGCGCCAGCACATCCCCGGAATACAATGAGCAGTTCTTC CASTSPEYNEQFF
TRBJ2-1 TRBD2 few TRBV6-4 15 TGTGCCAGCAGTGAAAGCGGGGGTTCTTACAATGAGCAGTTCTTC CASSESGGSYNEQFF
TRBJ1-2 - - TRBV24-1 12 TGTGCCAAACTGAGGGGCGGTGGTAGCTACACCTTC CAKLRGGGSYTF
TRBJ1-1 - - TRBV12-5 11 TGTGCTAGTGTTTTGGCCACTGAAGCTTTCTTT CASVLATEAFF
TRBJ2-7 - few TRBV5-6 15 TGTGCCAGCAGCTTGTTGACGGAGCAATTGGGCGAGCAGTACTTC CASSLLTEQLGEQYF
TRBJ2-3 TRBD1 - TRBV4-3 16 TGCGCCAGCAGCCTTCGACCTGGGACAGGGTCAGATACGCAGTATTTT CASSLRPGTGSDTQYF
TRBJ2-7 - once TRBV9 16 TGTGCCAGCAGCGTAGGGGTCAGGGCTCTAGGGGACGAGCAGTACTTC CASSVGVRALGDEQYF
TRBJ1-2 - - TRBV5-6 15 TGTGCCAGCAGCCGCCCGGGGCGGCGACGCTATGGCTACACCTTC CASSRPGRRRYGYTF
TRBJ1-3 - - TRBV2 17 TGTGCCAGCAGTGAAGCGTATCGGCAGGTAGTGGAAAACACCATATATTTT CASSEAYRQVVENTIYF
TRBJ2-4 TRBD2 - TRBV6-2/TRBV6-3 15 TGTGCCAGCAGTTCGGGACTAGCGGGTCTCGACATTCAGTACTTC CASSSGLAGLDIQYF
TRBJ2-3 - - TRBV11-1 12 TGTGCCAGCAGCCCCTCGGGCCGGTTATTAGATTTT CASSPSGRLLDF
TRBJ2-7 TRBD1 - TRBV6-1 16 TGTGCCAGCAGTAGTCCACAGGGGACATTAGCCTACGAGCAGTACTTC CASSSPQGTLAYEQYF
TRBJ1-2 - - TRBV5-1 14 TGCGCCAGCAGCCTCCGACAGGAAATATCTGACTACACCTTC CASSLRQEISDYTF
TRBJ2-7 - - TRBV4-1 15 TGCGCCAGCAGCCAAGCAACGGGGTCCCAGGGCGAGCAGTACTTC CASSQATGSQGEQYF
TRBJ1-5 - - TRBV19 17 TGTGCCAGTACGGGGTCTCCTTTGGGGGAGGGGGATCAGCCCCAGCATTTT CASTGSPLGEGDQPQHF
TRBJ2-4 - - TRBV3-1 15 TGTGCCAGCAGCCAAGAGACAGGAGATCTCGACATTCAGTACTTC CASSQETGDLDIQYF
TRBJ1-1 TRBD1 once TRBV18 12 TGTGCCAGCTCCACAGGGGTCCCTGAAGCTTTCTTT CASSTGVPEAFF
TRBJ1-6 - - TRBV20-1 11 TGCAGTGCTAGAGACAGGGTCTTCCTCCACTTT CSARDRVFLHF
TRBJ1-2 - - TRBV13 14 TGTGCCAGCAGCTTAGAGCGGGGCTCCTATGGCTACACCTTC CASSLERGSYGYTF
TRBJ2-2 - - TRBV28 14 TGTGCCAGCAGTTTAACCACAAACACCGGGGAGCTGTTTTTT CASSLTTNTGELFF
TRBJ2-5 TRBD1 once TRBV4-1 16 TGCGCCAGCAGCCAGCTGACTGGCAGGGGGCATGAGACCCAGTACTTC CASSQLTGRGHETQYF
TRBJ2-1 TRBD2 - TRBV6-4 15 TGTGCCAGCAGTGACGAGCCGGGAGGGTACAATGAGCAGTTCTTC CASSDEPGGYNEQFF
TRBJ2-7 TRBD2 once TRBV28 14 TGTGCCAGCAGTACTAGCGTAGACTCCTACGAGCAGTACTTC CASSTSVDSYEQYF
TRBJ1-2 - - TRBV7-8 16 TGTGCCAGCAGCTTAGGGACGACGGGATTTAACTATGGCTACACCTTC CASSLGTTGFNYGYTF
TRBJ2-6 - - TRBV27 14 TGTGCCAGCGGTCCTGGGTCTGGGGCCAACGTCCTGACTTTC CASGPGSGANVLTF
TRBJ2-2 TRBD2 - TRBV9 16 TGTGCCAGCAGCGTGTCTAGCGGCGCGAACACCGGGGAGCTGTTTTTT CASSVSSGANTGELFF
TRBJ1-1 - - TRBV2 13 TGTGCCAGCAGCCCATTGAAGAACACTGAAGCTTTCTTT CASSPLKNTEAFF
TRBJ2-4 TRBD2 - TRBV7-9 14 TGTGCCAGCAGCCGGACTAGCGGGGAAAACATTCAGTACTTC CASSRTSGENIQYF
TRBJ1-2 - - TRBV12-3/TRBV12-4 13 TGTGCCAGCAGTTCTCCTGGATCGGCGAGCTACACCTTC CASSSPGSASYTF
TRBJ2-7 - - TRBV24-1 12 TGTGCCACCAGTGATGCCTCCTACGAGCAGTACTTC CATSDASYEQYF
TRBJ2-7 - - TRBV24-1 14 TGTGCCACCAGTGACCCGACAGTAGCCTACGAGCAGTACTTC CATSDPTVAYEQYF
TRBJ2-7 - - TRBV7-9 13 TGTGCCAGCAGCCCCTTAGACAACTACGAGCAGTACTTC CASSPLDNYEQYF
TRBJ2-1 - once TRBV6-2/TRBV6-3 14 TGTGCCAGTGTTTGGGAGGGGGATAACAATGAGCAGTTCTTC CASVWEGDNNEQFF
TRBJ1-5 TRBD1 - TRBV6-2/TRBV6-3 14 TGTGCCAGCGAGACAGGGTCGAGCAATCAGCCCCAGCATTTT CASETGSSNQPQHF
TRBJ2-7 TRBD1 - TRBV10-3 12 TGTGCCATCAGTGAAGGGGGCTCGGAGCAGTACTTC CAISEGGSEQYF
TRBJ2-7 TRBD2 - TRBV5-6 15 TGTGCCAGCAGCGCGGGACTAGCGGGCACCTACGAGCAGTACTTC CASSAGLAGTYEQYF
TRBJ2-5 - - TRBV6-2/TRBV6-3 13 TGTGCCAGCAGCCCAACGCTACGGGAGACCCAGTACTTC CASSPTLRETQYF
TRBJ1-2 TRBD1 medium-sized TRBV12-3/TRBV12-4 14 TGTGCCAGCAGTCAGACAGGGGACCTCTATGGCTACACCTTC CASSQTGDLYGYTF
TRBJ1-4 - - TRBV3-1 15 TGTGCCAGCAGCCAAGACAGTCAGGGGAATGAAAAACTGTTTTTT CASSQDSQGNEKLFF
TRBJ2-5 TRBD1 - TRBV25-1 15 TGTGCCAGCAGTCCCCCGGGACAGGGTCTTGAGACCCAGTACTTC CASSPPGQGLETQYF
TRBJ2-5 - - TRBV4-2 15 TGTGCCAGCAGCCAAGACCATGACAGTACGGAGACCCAGTACTTC CASSQDHDSTETQYF